Following are 25 T cell receptor beta chains from one sample sequenced in a study of control samples from healthy donors and cancer patients. Assay: immunoSEQ multiplex PCR; the TCRdb copy retains only in-frame clones and omits some. This sample carries approximately 130,000 clones, roughly 90% of them seen once, and the ten largest clones take 30% to 50%. Sequenced material: blood. These receptors were obtained from a man in his fifties or sixties in good health.

This clone is a singleton in its sample. The CDR3, as DNA: TGTGCCAGCAGCCAAGAGACATACCCCTATGGCTACACCTTC. It is translated as CASSQETYPYGYTF. The chain combines TRBV3-1 (or the pseudogene TRBV3-2) with TRBJ1-2; no clear D. This CDR3 comprises 14 residues. CDR1 is LGHDT, CDR2 YNNKEL, per germline (reference sequence). V was shortened by 0 bases and J by 4 bases, with 9 bases between the two germline ends.

The rearrangement uses TRBV4-1 and TRBJ2-3; no clear D. The CDR3 contains 14 residues. Trimming took 0 bases from V and 8 from J, leaving 12 bases between them. Germline CDR1 is MGHRA and CDR2 is YSYEKL. The CDR3 loop is CASSQEPDQTTQYF. In DNA, the CDR3 is TGCGCCAGCAGCCAAGAACCGGACCAAACTACGCAGTATTTT.

The rearrangement joins TRBV5-1 to TRBJ2-1; 7 bases align to TRBD2. Germline CDR1 and CDR2: SGHRS and YFSETQ. J lost 4 bases, V lost 1 base, and 5 bases had no gene match. This CDR3 contains 15 residues. CDR3 region: CASSLTAGDYNEQFF. DNA for the CDR3: TGCGCCAGCAGCTTGACGGCGGGGGATTACAATGAGCAGTTCTTC.

The chain employs TRBV6-6 and TRBJ2-7; maybe TRBD2 (6 bases). Per germline, CDR1 MNHNY and CDR2 SVGAGI (reference sequence). V shed 5 bases and J shed 1 base, with 18 bases lying between them. This CDR3 region has 16 residues. CDR3 bases: TGTGCCAGCAGTCGGCTGGTGGGCGGGATATCCTACGAGCAGTACTTC. It is translated as CASSRLVGGISYEQYF.

The chain is built from TRBV9 and TRBJ2-3, with 9 bases matching TRBD2. The V segment lost 2 bases and the J segment 1 base; nucleotides outside the gene matches: 5. Germline CDR1 SGDLS, CDR2 YYNGEE. CDR3 length: 16 residues. The CDR3 loop reads CASSVPSSGGTDTQYF. The CDR3, as DNA: TGTGCCAGCAGCGTCCCTTCTAGCGGGGGCACAGATACGCAGTATTTT.

The chain carries TRBV11-2 and TRBJ2-7, with D tentatively TRBD2 (5 bases). The ends were cut back, 5 bases at V and 2 bases at J, with 13 bases in the middle. The CDR3 runs to 14 residues. Per germline, CDR1 SGHAT and CDR2 FQNNGV. The CDR3 sequence is CASSEGLFPYEQYF. The CDR3 region has the DNA TGTGCCAGCAGCGAGGGTTTATTCCCCTACGAGCAGTACTTC. The complete variable domain, with remaining parts taken from reference TRBV11-2 and TRBJ2-7, reads EAGVAQSPRYKIIEKRQSVAFWCNPISGHATLYWYQQILGQGPKLLIQFQNNGVVDDSQLPKDRFSAERLKGVDSTLKIQPAKLEDSAVYLCASSEGLFPYEQYFGPGTRLTVT.

The chain has TRBV3-1 (or the pseudogene TRBV3-2) and TRBJ2-7, with 10 bases matching TRBD1. V gave up 1 base and J gave up 0 bases; unmatched junction bases: 6. CDR3 length: 17 residues. Germline V gives CDR1 LGHDT, CDR2 YNNKEL (reference sequence). CDR3 coding DNA: TGTGCCAGCAGCCAAGGAGGACAGGGGGTCATCTCCTACGAGCAGTACTTC. It yields the protein CASSQGGQGVISYEQYF.

This rearrangement joins TRBV6-5 to TRBJ2-3, with 11 bases matching TRBD1. CDR1 is MNHEY, CDR2 SVGAGI, per germline. This CDR3 comprises 14 residues. V shed 10 bases, J shed 4 bases, and the junction held 7 bases outside the gene matches. DNA of the CDR3: TGTGCCATCCAGGACAGGGGGCGCGCAGATACGCAGTATTTT. This encodes CAIQDRGRADTQYF.

The chain couples TRBV7-2 to TRBJ2-7; 10 nucleotides line up with TRBD2. J was trimmed by 6 bases and V by 4 bases; bases with no gene match: 6. Germline lookup yields CDR1 SGHTA and CDR2 FQGNSA. This CDR3 has 14 amino acids. The chain's CDR3 is CASSWSGGASEQYF. The CDR3 DNA follows: TGTGCCAGCAGCTGGAGCGGGGGGGCGAGCGAGCAGTACTTC.

This chain joins TRBV6-2 or TRBV6-3 and TRBJ2-5, with 10 positions matching TRBD2. Germline lookup yields CDR1 MNHEY and CDR2 SVGEGT. The CDR3 extends over 15 amino acids. Trimming took 5 bases from V and 5 from J; bases not matched to a gene: 8. The chain's CDR3 is CASSLDSGGRETQYF. In DNA form, the CDR3 reads TGTGCCAGCAGTCTCGATAGCGGGGGGAGGGAGACCCAGTACTTC.

The CDR3 spells CASSQAQTGTIYEQYF. The CDR3 bases are TGCGCCAGCAGCCAAGCCCAGACAGGGACTATATACGAGCAGTACTTC. This chain connects TRBV4-1 to TRBJ2-7; D tentatively fits TRBD1 or TRBD2 (7 bases each). Trimming removed 1 base at V and 4 bases at J, with 17 bases between. CDR3 length: 16 residues. Germline loops: CDR1 MGHRA, CDR2 YSYEKL.

Only one count was recorded for this clone. The chain uses TRBV6-1 and TRBJ1-5, with D possibly TRBD1 on 5 matching bases. From germline, CDR1 is MNHNS and CDR2 SASEGT. V dropped 3 bases and J dropped 0 bases, with 15 bases sitting between them. There are 17 residues in the CDR3. CDR3 bases: TGTGCCAGCAGTGATTTAGGGAGGGGCACTAGCAATCAGCCCCAGCATTTT. Its protein is CASSDLGRGTSNQPQHF.

V and J are TRBV19 and TRBJ2-2, with D perhaps TRBD1 (6 bases). Germline lookup yields CDR1 LNHDA and CDR2 SQIVND (reference sequence). Trimming shortened V by 5 bases and J by 6 bases, and 19 bases separated the two germline ends. The CDR3 sequence is 16 residues long. The CDR3 here is CASSRRPQGTAGELFF. For the CDR3, the DNA is TGTGCCAGTAGTCGTCGCCCACAGGGTACCGCCGGGGAGCTGTTTTTT.

V gene TRBV10-3 combines with J gene TRBJ1-1; D is unresolved. This CDR3 region has 14 residues. V was shortened by 6 bases and J by 2 bases, with 13 bases between the two germline ends. Per germline, CDR1 ENHRY and CDR2 SYGVKD. CDR3 DNA sequence: TGTGCCATCAGCCCGGTCGGGGATAACACTGAAGCTTTCTTT. This translates into CAISPVGDNTEAFF.

The chain carries TRBV7-2 and TRBJ2-5, with a tentative D call TRBD2 (5 bases). The CDR3 runs 16 residues. Germline V CDR1 and CDR2: SGHTA, FQGNSA. V was pared by 5 bases and J by 1 base, with 17 bases between. Here the CDR3 reads CASSLRRAVSQETQYF. The CDR3 DNA sequence: TGTGCCAGCAGCCTCAGAAGAGCGGTCTCCCAAGAGACCCAGTACTTC.

This chain links TRBV18 with TRBJ1-5; D is unclear. The CDR3 totals 15 residues. Germline CDR1 is KGHSH and CDR2 is LQKENI. Trimming removed 4 bases at V and 0 bases at J, with 10 bases between. CDR3 in amino acids: CASSQGVSSNQPQHF. In DNA, the CDR3 is TGTGCCAGCTCACAGGGTGTTAGTAGCAATCAGCCCCAGCATTTT.

This chain links TRBV29-1 with TRBJ1-1; D is perhaps TRBD1 (5 bases). The V and J ends lost 3 bases and 0 bases respectively, with 17 bases between them. Germline V gene data show CDR1 as SQVTM and CDR2 as ANQGSEA. The CDR3 is 16 residues long. CDR3 DNA sequence: TGCAGCGTTGAGGCCCAGGGTTCTACCTTGAACACTGAAGCTTTCTTT. Translating gives CSVEAQGSTLNTEAFF.

The V gene is TRBV5-6, the J gene TRBJ1-1, with D unclear. The germline V gene encodes CDR1 SGHDT and CDR2 YYEEEE. The CDR3 is made up of 13 amino acids. V was pared by 0 bases and J by 4 bases, with 7 bases between. The CDR3 here is CASSLGSSTEAFF. In DNA, the CDR3 is TGTGCCAGCAGCTTGGGGTCATCCACTGAAGCTTTCTTT.

The V gene is TRBV5-1, the J gene TRBJ2-1, with unresolved D. Germline-derived CDR1 and CDR2 are SGHRS and YFSETQ. Trimming stripped 0 bases from V and 7 bases from J, with 11 bases between. The CDR3 extends over 14 amino acids. The CDR3 DNA follows: TGCGCCAGCAGCTTGGCGGCACTGAGGAATGAGCAGTTCTTC. Translated: CASSLAALRNEQFF.

V and J are TRBV18 and TRBJ2-3, with 9 bases that match TRBD1. The CDR3 totals 19 residues. CDR1 and CDR2 (germline): KGHSH, LQKENI. The V and J ends lost 0 bases and 4 bases, in that order; junction bases with no gene match: 14. The CDR3, as DNA: TGTGCCAGCTCACCACCACCGGAATCCGGGACAGGGAGTGCAGATACGCAGTATTTT. It codes for CASSPPPESGTGSADTQYF. The full variable domain, in which reference TRBV18 and TRBJ2-3 provide the parts outside the CDR3, is NAGVMQNPRHLVRRRGQEARLRCSPMKGHSHVYWYRQLPEEGLKFMVYLQKENIIDESGMPKERFSAEFPKEGPSILRIQQVVRGDSAAYFCASSPPPESGTGSADTQYFGPGTRLTVL.

The J gene is TRBJ2-5, the V gene TRBV7-8; maybe TRBD2 (6 bases). Trimming removed 5 bases at V and 0 bases at J, with 19 bases between. The CDR3 is made up of 17 amino acids. Germline V gene lookup returns CDR1 SGHVS and CDR2 FQNEAQ. The CDR3 loop is CASSPTTMRGNQETQYF. CDR3 bases: TGTGCCAGCAGCCCTACCACCATGCGGGGTAACCAAGAGACCCAGTACTTC.

This clone was seen a few times. This chain uses TRBV5-1 with TRBJ1-1; 10 nucleotides agree with TRBD1. The CDR3 is 17 residues long. Germline V CDR1 and CDR2: SGHRS, YFSETQ. V lost 0 bases, J lost 5 bases, and 10 bases stayed unmatched. The CDR3 spells CASSLEGQGSPRTEAFF. CDR3 in DNA: TGCGCCAGCAGCTTGGAGGGACAGGGGTCCCCGAGGACTGAAGCTTTCTTT. Combining the CDR3 with reference TRBV5-1 and TRBJ1-1 gives the whole variable domain KAGVTQTPRYLIKTRGQQVTLSCSPISGHRSVSWYQQTPGQGLQFLFEYFSETQRNKGNFPGRFSGRQFSNSRSEMNVSTLELGDSALYLCASSLEGQGSPRTEAFFGQGTRLTVV.

The rearrangement uses TRBV18 and TRBJ2-5; 10 bases are a match to TRBD1. Germline values: CDR1 KGHSH, CDR2 LQKENI. V shed 4 bases and J 5 bases; nucleotides not matched to a gene: 4. CDR3 length: 14 amino acids. CDR3 sequence: CASSLTGGDETQYF. CDR3 DNA sequence: TGTGCCAGCTCACTGACAGGGGGCGATGAGACCCAGTACTTC.

The chain uses TRBV7-8 and TRBJ1-6; D remains unclear. Germline V lookup: CDR1 SGHVS, CDR2 FQNEAQ. The V gene lost 2 bases and the J gene lost 2 bases, with 10 bases spanning the gap. The CDR3 is 16 amino acids. CDR3: CASSLQPPTYNSPLHF. In nucleotides, the CDR3 is TGTGCCAGCAGCTTACAGCCTCCGACCTATAATTCACCCCTCCACTTT.

The chain uses TRBV19 and TRBJ1-1; D is undetermined. Germline loops: CDR1 LNHDA, CDR2 SQIVND (reference sequence). The CDR3 loop spans 16 amino acids. The ends were cut back, 5 bases at V and 4 bases at J, with 20 bases in the middle. The CDR3 reads CASSSPGLTEGTEAFF. DNA for the CDR3: TGTGCCAGTAGTTCCCCAGGACTCACTGAGGGCACTGAAGCTTTCTTT.